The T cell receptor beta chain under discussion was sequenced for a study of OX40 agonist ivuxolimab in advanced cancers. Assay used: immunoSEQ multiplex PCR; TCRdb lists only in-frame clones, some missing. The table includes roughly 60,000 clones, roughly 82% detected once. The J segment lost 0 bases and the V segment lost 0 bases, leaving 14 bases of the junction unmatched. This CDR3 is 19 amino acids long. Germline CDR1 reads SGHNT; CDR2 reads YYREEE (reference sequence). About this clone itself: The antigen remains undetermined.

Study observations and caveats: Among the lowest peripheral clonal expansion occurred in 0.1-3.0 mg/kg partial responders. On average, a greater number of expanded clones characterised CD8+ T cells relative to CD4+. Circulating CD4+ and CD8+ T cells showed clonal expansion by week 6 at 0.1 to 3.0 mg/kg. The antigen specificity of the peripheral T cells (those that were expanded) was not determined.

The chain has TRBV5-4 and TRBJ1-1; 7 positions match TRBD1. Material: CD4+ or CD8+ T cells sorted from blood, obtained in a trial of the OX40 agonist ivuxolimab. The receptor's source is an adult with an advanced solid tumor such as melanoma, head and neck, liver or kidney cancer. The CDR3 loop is CASSLVPWTGRKMNTEAFF. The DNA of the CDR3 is TGTGCCAGCAGCTTGGTTCCTTGGACAGGAAGAAAGATGAACACTGAAGCTTTCTTT.